The following is a T cell receptor beta chain sequence with its context. The data were taken from a study of blood T cell repertoires in COVID-19. Across the whole study: The United States, Italy and Spain provided the acute and convalescent COVID-19 samples. Sample material is recorded as cDNA or gDNA derived from T cells, B-cell-depleted T cells, or PBMCs.

In the authors' methods: The assay estimated nucleated cells by amplifying reference gene primers. The assay was immunoSEQ multiplex PCR, and TCRdb's table has in-frame clones only and misses some. V and J calls and clone size are those listed in that table; D and trimming were worked out from the DNA. In the table there are 100,000 to 140,000 clones, 80% of which are singletons. The CDR3 consists of 15 residues. Germline CDR1 SGHNT, CDR2 YENEEA. The V and J ends lost 5 bases and 2 bases respectively, with 15 bases between them. The clonotype was recovered from a man aged 65-85 years with acute or convalescent COVID-19. The sequencing sample was made of peripheral blood. This chain links TRBV11-3 with TRBJ2-5; D may be TRBD2 (6 bases). CDR3 sequence (DNA): TGTGCCAGCAGCCCTCCGGGAGCACGTCAAGAGACCCAGTACTTC. Translating gives CASSPPGARQETQYF.